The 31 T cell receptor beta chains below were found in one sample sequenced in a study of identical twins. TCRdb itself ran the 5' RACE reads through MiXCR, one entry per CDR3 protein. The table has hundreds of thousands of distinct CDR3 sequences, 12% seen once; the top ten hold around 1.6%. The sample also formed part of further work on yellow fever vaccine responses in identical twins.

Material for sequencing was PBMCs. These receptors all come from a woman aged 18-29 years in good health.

CDR3 in DNA: TGTGCCTTCGGGACCACTAGCGGGAGCATTAGCAATGAGCAGTTCTTC. This encodes CAFGTTSGSISNEQFF. The chain has TRBV10-3 and TRBJ2-1; 11 bases agree with TRBD2. Germline loops: CDR1 ENHRY, CDR2 SYGVKD. The length of the CDR3 is 16 residues. Losses at the gene ends were 11 bases for V and 6 bases for J; bases not matched to a gene: 15.

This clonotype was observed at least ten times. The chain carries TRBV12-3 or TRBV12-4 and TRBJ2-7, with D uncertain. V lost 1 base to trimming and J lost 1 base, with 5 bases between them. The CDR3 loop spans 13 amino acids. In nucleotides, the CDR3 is TGTGCCAGCAGTTTAGGAGGTTCCTACGAGCAGTACTTC. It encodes CASSLGGSYEQYF.

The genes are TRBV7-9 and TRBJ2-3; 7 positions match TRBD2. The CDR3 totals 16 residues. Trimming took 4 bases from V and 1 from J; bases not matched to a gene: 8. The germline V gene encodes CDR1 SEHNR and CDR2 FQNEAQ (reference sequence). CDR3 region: CASSSRGSGGTDTQYF. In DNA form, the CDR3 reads TGTGCCAGCAGCTCCCGAGGGAGCGGGGGCACAGATACGCAGTATTTT.

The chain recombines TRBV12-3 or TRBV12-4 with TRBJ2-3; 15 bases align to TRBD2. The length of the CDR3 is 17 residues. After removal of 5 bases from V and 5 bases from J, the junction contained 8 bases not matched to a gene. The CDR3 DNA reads TGTGCCAGCAGTCAGGGGACTAGCGGGAGGTTCGTAGATACGCAGTATTTT. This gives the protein CASSQGTSGRFVDTQYF.

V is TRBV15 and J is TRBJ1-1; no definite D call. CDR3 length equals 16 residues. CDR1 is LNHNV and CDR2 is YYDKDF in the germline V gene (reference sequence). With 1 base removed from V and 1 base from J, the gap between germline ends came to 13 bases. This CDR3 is CATSRGTRASNTEAFF. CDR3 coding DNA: TGTGCCACCAGCAGAGGAACCCGGGCCTCGAACACTGAAGCTTTCTTT. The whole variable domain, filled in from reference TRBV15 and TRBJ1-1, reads DAMVIQNPRYQVTQFGKPVTLSCSQTLNHNVMYWYQQKSSQAPKLLFHYYDKDFNNEADTPDNFQSRRPNTSFCFLDIRSPGLGDTAMYLCATSRGTRASNTEAFFGQGTRLTVV.

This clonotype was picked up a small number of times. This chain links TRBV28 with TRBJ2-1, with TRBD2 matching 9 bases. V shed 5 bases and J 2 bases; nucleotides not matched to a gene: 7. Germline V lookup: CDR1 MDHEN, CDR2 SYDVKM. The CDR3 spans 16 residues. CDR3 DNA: TGTGCCAGCAGTCTCCTGACTAGCGGAACCTACAATGAGCAGTTCTTC. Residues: CASSLLTSGTYNEQFF.

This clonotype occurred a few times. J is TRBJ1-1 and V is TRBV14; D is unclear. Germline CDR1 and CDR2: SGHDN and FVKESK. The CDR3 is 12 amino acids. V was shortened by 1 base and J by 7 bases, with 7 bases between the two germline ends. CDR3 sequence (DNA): TGTGCCAGCAGCCAAGGGTATGTTGAAGCTTTCTTT. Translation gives CASSQGYVEAFF.

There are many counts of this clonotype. The CDR3 is CASSQGQVGNTIYF. CDR3 in DNA: TGTGCCAGCAGTCAAGGACAGGTCGGAAACACCATATATTTT. This chain links TRBV27 with TRBJ1-3, with TRBD1 matching over 7 bases. J lost 4 bases, V lost 5 bases, and 5 bases had no gene match. Germline-derived CDR1 and CDR2 are MNHEY and SMNVEV (reference sequence). The CDR3 covers 14 residues.

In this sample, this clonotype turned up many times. The CDR3, as DNA: TGTGCCAGCAGTTTAGGCTCGGTTTTCGAGCAGTACTTC. Protein: CASSLGSVFEQYF. This chain uses TRBV12-3 or TRBV12-4 with TRBJ2-7; D not certain. Trimming cost V 1 base and J 6 bases, with 10 bases left between them. This CDR3 comprises 13 residues.

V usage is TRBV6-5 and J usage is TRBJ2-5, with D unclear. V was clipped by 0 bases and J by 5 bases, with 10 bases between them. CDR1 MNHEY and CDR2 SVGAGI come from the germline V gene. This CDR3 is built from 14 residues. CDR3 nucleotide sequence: TGTGCCAGCAGTTACTCGAGAAGTAGGGAGACCCAGTACTTC. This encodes CASSYSRSRETQYF.

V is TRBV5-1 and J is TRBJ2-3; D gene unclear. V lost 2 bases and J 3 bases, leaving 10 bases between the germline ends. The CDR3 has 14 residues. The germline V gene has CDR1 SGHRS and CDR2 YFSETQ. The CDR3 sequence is CASSFGLKTDTQYF. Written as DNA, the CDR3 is TGCGCCAGCAGCTTCGGCCTAAAGACAGATACGCAGTATTTT. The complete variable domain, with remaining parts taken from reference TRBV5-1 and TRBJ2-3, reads KAGVTQTPRYLIKTRGQQVTLSCSPISGHRSVSWYQQTPGQGLQFLFEYFSETQRNKGNFPGRFSGRQFSNSRSEMNVSTLELGDSALYLCASSFGLKTDTQYFGPGTRLTVL.

CDR3 nucleotide sequence: TGTGCCACCAGTGATTTCCCATCTAGCGGGGGGACCTACAATGAGCAGTTCTTC. It translates to CATSDFPSSGGTYNEQFF. This sequence joins TRBV24-1 and TRBJ2-1; 11 nucleotides line up with TRBD2. Per the germline V gene, CDR1 is KGHDR and CDR2 is SFDVKD. The CDR3 has 18 residues. Trimming at V came to 1 base and at J to 2 bases, leaving 6 bases not matched to a gene.

The DNA of the CDR3 is TGCAGTGCTCACGTCGCGGAGGGCCGCACAGATACGCAGTATTTT. It translates to CSAHVAEGRTDTQYF. This chain connects TRBV20-1 to TRBJ2-3; possible D gene TRBD2, 6 bases. V was clipped by 5 bases and J by 1 base, with 16 bases between them. There are 15 residues in the CDR3. Germline CDR1 is DFQATT and CDR2 is SNEGSKA (reference sequence).

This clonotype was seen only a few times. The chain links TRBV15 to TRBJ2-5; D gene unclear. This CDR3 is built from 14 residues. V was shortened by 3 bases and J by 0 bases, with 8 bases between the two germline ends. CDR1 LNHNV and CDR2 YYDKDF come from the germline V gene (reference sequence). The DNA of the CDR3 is TGTGCCACCAGCAGTGGCCGGAACCAAGAGACCCAGTACTTC. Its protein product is CATSSGRNQETQYF.

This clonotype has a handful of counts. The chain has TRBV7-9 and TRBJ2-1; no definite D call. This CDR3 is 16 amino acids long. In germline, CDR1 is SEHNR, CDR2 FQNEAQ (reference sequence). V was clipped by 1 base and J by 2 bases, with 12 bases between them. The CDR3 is CASSLDVRQAYNEQFF. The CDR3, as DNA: TGTGCCAGCAGCTTAGATGTGCGCCAGGCCTACAATGAGCAGTTCTTC. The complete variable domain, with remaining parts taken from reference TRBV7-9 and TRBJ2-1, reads DTGVSQNPRHKITKRGQNVTFRCDPISEHNRLYWYRQTLGQGPEFLTYFQNEAQLEKSRLLSDRFSAERPKGSFSTLEIQRTEQGDSAMYLCASSLDVRQAYNEQFFGPGTRLTVL.

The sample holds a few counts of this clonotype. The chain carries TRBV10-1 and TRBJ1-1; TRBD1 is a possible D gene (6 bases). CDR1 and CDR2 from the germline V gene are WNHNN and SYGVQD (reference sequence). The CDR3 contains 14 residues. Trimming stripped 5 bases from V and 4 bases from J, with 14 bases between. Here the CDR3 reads CASSPMRGTTEAFF. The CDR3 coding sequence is TGCGCCAGCAGTCCCATGAGGGGGACCACTGAAGCTTTCTTT.

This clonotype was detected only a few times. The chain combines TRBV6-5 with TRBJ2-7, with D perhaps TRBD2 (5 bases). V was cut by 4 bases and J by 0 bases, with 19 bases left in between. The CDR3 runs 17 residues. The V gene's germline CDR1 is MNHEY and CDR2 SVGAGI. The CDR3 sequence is CASSSPGWRASSYEQYF. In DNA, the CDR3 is TGTGCCAGCAGTTCCCCGGGCTGGCGGGCAAGCTCCTACGAGCAGTACTTC.

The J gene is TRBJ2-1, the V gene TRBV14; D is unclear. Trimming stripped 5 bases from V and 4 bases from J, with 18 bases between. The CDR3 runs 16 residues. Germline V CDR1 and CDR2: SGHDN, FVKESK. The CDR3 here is CASSDGFGITYNEQFF. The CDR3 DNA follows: TGTGCCAGCAGCGATGGATTCGGTATTACTTACAATGAGCAGTTCTTC.

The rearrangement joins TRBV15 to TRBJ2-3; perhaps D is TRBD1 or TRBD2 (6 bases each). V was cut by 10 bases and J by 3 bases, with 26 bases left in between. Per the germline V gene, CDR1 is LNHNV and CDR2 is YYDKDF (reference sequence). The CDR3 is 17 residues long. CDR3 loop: CARRGSRASPRTDTQYF. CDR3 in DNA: TGTGCCAGGAGGGGGTCCCGGGCTAGCCCACGGACAGATACGCAGTATTTT.

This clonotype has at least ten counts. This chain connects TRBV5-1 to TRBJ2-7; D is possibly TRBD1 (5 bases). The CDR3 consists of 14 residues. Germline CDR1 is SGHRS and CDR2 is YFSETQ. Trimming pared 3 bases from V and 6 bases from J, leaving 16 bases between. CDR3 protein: CASSSRVNNFEQYF. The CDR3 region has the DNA TGCGCCAGCAGCTCCAGGGTAAATAACTTCGAGCAGTACTTC.

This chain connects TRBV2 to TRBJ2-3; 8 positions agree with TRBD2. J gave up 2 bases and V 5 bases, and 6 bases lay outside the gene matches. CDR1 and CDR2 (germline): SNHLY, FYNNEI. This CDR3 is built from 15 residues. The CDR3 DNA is TGTGCCAGCAGTCGACTAGCGTCTGTCACAGATACGCAGTATTTT. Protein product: CASSRLASVTDTQYF.

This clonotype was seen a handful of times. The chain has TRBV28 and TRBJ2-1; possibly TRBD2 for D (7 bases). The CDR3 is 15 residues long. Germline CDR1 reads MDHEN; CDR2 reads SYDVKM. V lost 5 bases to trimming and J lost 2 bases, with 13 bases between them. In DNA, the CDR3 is TGTGCCAGCAGTCGTCGGGGGGCCACCTACAATGAGCAGTTCTTC. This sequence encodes CASSRRGATYNEQFF.

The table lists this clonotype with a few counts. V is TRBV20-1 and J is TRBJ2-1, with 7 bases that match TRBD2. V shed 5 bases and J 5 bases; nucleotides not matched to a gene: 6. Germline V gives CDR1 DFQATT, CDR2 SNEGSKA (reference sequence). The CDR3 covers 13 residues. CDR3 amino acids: CSAGRLADNEQFF. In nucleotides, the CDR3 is TGCAGTGCTGGTCGACTAGCCGACAATGAGCAGTTCTTC.

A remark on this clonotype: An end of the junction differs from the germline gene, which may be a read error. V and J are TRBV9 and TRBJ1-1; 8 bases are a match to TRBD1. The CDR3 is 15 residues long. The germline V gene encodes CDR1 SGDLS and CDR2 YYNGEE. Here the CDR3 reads CASSALGTGNTEAFF. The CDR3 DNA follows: TGTGCTAGCAGCGCCTTAGGGACAGGGAACACTGAAGCTTTCTTT. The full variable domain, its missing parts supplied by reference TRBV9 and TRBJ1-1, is DSGVTQTPKHLITATGQRVTLRCSPRSGDLSVYWYQQSLDQGLQFLIQYYNGEERAKGNILERFSAQQFPDLHSELNLSSLELGDSALYFCASSALGTGNTEAFFGQGTRLTVV.

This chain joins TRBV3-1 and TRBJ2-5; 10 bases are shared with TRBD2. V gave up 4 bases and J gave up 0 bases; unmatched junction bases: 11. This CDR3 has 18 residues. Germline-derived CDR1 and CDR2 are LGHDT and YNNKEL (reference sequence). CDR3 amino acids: CASSRRASGGQYQETQYF. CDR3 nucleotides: TGTGCCAGCAGCCGGCGGGCTAGCGGGGGCCAGTACCAAGAGACCCAGTACTTC.

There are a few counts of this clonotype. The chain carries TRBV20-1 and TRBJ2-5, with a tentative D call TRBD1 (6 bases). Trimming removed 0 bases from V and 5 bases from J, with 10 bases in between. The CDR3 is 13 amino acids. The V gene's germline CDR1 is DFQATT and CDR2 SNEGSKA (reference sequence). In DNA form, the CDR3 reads TGCAGTGCTAGAGACAGGGGTGGGGAGACCCAGTACTTC. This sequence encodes CSARDRGGETQYF.

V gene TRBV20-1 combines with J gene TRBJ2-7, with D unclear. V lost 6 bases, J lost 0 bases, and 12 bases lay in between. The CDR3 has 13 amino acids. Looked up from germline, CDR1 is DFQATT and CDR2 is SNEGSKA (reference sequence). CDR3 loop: CSAQGQDSYEQYF. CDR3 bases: TGCAGTGCCCAAGGGCAGGACTCCTACGAGCAGTACTTC.

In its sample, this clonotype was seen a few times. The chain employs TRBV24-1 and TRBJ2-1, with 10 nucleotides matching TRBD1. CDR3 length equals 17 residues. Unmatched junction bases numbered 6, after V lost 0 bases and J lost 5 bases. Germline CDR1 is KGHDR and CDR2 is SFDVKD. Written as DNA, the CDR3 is TGTGCCACCAGTGATTTGCAACCGGGACAGGGGCACAATGAGCAGTTCTTC. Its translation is CATSDLQPGQGHNEQFF.

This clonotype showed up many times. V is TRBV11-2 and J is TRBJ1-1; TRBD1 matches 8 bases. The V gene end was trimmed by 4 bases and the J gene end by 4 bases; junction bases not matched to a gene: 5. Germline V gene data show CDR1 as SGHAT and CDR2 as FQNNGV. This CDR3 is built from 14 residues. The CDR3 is CASSSTGVVTEAFF. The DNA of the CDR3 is TGTGCCAGCAGCTCGACAGGGGTTGTCACTGAAGCTTTCTTT.

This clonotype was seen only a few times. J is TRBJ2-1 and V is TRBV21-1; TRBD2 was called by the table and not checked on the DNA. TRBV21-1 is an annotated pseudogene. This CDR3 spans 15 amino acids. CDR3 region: CASRESRGTYNEQFF. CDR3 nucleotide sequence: TGTGCCAGCAGAGAGTCCAGGGGCACCTACAATGAGCAGTTCTTC.

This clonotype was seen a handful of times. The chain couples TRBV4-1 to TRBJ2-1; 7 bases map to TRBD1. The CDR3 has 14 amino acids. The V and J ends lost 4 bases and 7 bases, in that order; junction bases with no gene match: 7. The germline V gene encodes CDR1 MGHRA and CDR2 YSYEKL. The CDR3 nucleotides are TGCGCCAGCAGCCGACCGGGACAGTCGAATGAGCAGTTCTTC. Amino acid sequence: CASSRPGQSNEQFF.